The source of this T cell receptor (beta chain) is a study of molecular identifiers for immune sequencing clone quantification. General observations from the study: Spiked Jurkat TCR RNA originating from one cell could reportedly be identified amid roughly 970,000 naive cells. Clone sizes that are highly expanded could be underestimated when identical TCR molecules share a barcode.

Making the bulk TCR libraries relied on previously described methods and listed TCR primers. Via MiXCR, TCRdb re-called the PCR reads, giving one row per CDR3 protein. Altogether about 97,000 distinct CDR3 sequences are present, 35% being singletons, with the ten largest covering roughly 10%. At least ten counts were recorded for this clonotype. The antigen remains undetermined. Investigators produced naive CD8 libraries from about 19,000 to 1,100,000 sorted cells, drawing on 10%, 30% or 50% RNA. This CDR3 is built from 16 residues. After removal of 6 bases from V and 4 bases from J, the junction contained 10 bases not matched to a gene.

Sample: naive CD8+ T cells from blood, with Jurkat cell RNA spiked in. Subset defined: FACS-sorted CD8+CD4-CCR7+CD45RA+ naive T cells. The V gene is TRBV12-3 or TRBV12-4, the J gene TRBJ2-3; 10 positions match TRBD2. This clonotype was obtained from a human donor in good health. Some libraries in this study had Jurkat cell RNA spiked in. CDR3 nucleotide sequence: TGTGCCAGCAGCTCCCTAGCGGGAGACTTGTCAGATACGCAGTATTTT. The encoded protein is CASSSLAGDLSDTQYF.